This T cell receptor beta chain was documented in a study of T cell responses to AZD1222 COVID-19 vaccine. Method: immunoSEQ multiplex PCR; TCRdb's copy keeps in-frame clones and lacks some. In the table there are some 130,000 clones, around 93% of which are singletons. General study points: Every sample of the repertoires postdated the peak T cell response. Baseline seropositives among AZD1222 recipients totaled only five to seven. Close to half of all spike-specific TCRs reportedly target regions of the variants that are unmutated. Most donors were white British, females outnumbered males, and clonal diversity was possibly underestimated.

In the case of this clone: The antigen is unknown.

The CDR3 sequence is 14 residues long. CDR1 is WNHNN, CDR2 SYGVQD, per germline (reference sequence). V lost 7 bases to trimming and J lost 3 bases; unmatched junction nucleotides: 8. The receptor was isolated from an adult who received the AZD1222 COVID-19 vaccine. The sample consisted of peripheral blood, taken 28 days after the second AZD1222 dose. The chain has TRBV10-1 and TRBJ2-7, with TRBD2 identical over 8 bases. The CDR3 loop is CASKPSGGNYEQYF. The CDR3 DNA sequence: TGCGCCAGCAAGCCGAGCGGGGGAAACTACGAGCAGTACTTC.